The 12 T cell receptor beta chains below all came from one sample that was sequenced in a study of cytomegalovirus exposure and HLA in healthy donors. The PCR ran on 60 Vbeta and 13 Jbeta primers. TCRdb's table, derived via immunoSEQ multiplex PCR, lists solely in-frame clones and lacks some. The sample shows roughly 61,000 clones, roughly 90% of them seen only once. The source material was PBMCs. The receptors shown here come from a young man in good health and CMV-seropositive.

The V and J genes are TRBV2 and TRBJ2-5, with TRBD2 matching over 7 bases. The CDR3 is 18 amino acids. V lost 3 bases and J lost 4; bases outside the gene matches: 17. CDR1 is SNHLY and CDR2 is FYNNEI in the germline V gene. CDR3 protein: CASSDPGRGAGVGETQYF. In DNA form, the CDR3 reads TGTGCCAGCAGTGATCCGGGGAGAGGGGCGGGAGTGGGAGAGACCCAGTACTTC.

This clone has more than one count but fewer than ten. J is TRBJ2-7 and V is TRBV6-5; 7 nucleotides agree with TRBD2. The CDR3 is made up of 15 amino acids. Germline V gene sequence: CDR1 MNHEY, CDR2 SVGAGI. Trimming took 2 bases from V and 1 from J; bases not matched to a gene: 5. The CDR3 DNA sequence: TGTGCCAGCAGTTACCGCCTAGCGGATTCCTACGAGCAGTACTTC. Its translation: CASSYRLADSYEQYF.

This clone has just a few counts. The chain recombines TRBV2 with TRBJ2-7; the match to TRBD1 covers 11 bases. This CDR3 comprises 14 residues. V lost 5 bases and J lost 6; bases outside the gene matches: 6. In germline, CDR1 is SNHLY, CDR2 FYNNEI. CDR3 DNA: TGTGCCAGCAGTTCGGGACAGGGGGATTTCGAGCAGTACTTC. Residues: CASSSGQGDFEQYF.

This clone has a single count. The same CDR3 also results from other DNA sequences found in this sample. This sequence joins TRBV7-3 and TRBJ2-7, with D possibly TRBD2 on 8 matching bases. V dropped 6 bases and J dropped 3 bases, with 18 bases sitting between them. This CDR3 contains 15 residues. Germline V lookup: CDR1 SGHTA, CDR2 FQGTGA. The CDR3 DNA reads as TGTGCCAGCAGTCCCGCGGGGGGACAGTTCTACGAGCAGTACTTC. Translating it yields CASSPAGGQFYEQYF.

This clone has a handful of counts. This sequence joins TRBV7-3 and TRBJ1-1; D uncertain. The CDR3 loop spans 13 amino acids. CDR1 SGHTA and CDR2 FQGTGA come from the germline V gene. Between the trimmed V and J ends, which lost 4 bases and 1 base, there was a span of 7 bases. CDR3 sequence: CASSSGRNTEAFF. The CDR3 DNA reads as TGTGCCAGCAGCTCCGGGAGGAACACTGAAGCTTTCTTT.

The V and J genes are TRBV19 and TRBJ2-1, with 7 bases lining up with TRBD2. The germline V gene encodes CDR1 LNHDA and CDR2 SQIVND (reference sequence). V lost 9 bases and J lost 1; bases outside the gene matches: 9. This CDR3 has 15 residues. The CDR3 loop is CASGREAESYNEQFF. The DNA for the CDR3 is TGTGCCAGCGGCCGGGAGGCTGAATCCTACAATGAGCAGTTCTTC.

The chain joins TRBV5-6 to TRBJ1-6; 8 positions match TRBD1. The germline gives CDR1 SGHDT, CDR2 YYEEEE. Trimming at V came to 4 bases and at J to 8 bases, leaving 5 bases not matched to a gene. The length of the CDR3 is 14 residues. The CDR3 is CASSRMGQDSPLHF. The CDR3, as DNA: TGTGCCAGCAGCCGTATGGGACAGGATTCACCCCTCCACTTT.

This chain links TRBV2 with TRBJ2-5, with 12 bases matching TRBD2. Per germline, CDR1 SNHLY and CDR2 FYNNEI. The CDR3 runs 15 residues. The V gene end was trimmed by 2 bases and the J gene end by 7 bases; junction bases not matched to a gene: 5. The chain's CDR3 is CASSELAGGPGTQYF. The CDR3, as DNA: TGTGCCAGCAGTGAACTAGCGGGAGGGCCAGGGACCCAGTACTTC.

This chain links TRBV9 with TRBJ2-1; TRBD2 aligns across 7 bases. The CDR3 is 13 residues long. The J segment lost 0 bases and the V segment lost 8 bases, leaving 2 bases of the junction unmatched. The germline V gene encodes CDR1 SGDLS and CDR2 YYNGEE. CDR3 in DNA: TGTGCCAGTACGGGGGGCTCCTACAATGAGCAGTTCTTC. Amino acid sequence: CASTGGSYNEQFF.

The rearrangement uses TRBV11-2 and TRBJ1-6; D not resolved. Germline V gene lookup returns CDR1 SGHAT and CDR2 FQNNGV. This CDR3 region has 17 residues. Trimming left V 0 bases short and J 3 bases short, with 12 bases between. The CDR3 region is CASSLDTRVYYNSPLHF. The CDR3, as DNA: TGTGCCAGCAGCTTAGATACCCGGGTCTACTATAATTCACCCCTCCACTTT.

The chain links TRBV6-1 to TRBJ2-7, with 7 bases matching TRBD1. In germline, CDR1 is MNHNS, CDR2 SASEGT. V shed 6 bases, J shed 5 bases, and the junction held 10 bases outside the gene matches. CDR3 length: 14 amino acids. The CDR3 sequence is CASRRGQSFDEQYF. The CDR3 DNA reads TGTGCCAGCAGGAGGGGACAGAGTTTCGACGAGCAGTACTTC.

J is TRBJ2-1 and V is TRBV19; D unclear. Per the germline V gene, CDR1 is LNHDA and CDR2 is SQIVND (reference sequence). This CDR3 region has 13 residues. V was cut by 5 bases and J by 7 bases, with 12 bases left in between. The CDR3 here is CASSSTGSNEQFF. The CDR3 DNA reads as TGTGCCAGTAGTTCGACGGGTAGTAATGAGCAGTTCTTC.